A selection of T cell receptor beta chains follows, all from one sample in a study of cytomegalovirus exposure and HLA in healthy donors. Repertoires were generated with immunoSEQ multiplex PCR, while TCRdb's copy carries only in-frame clones and drops some. The data contain 150,000 to 200,000 clones, roughly 80% of them singletons. Material for sequencing was PBMCs. The receptors shown here come from a male donor in good health and CMV-seronegative. CDR3s include the opening cysteine and the closing phenylalanine or tryptophan. D genes are given only for firm matches. A row's size may be missing; if present it is once, few, many or a size class.

NA,NA,TRBV7-2,TRBJ1-6,TGTGCCAGCAGCTCCCCTTCCGGCAGGGGCACCTATAATTCACCCCTCCACTTT,CASSSPSGRGTYNSPLHF
NA,NA,TRBV2,TRBJ1-1,TGTGCCAGCAGGGCACAGGGAGTACGGAACACTGAAGCTTTCTTT,CASRAQGVRNTEAFF
NA,NA,TRBV19,TRBJ1-1,TGTGCCAGTAGTACATCTGGGGCGGATACTGAAGCTTTCTTT,CASSTSGADTEAFF
once,TRBD1,TRBV28,TRBJ1-1,TGTGCCAGCAGTCAGGACAGGGGGCGAGTGGACACTGAAGCTTTCTTT,CASSQDRGRVDTEAFF
NA,TRBD1,TRBV29-1,TRBJ2-5,TGCAGCGTCGGTTCTTCCCGGACAGGGGCTGGAGAGACCCAGTACTTC,CSVGSSRTGAGETQYF
NA,NA,TRBV7-6,TRBJ1-2,TGTGCCAGCAGCTCGGGTAGTTCTGGCTACACCTTC,CASSSGSSGYTF
NA,TRBD1,TRBV27,TRBJ1-1,TGTGCCAGCTTAGGACAGGGTGGTACTGAAGCTTTCTTT,CASLGQGGTEAFF
NA,NA,TRBV18,TRBJ1-4,TGTGCCAGCTCACCTCCGGAACAGTTTAATGAAAAACTGTTTTTT,CASSPPEQFNEKLFF
few,NA,TRBV6-4,TRBJ2-1,TGTGCCAGCAGTGATCGGGGGGCCTCCTACAATGAGCAGTTCTTC,CASSDRGASYNEQFF
few,TRBD2,TRBV7-9,TRBJ2-1,TGTGCCAGCAGCCCCGCGGCGGAGCGGGGGGGTTGGAACAATGAGCAGTTCTTC,CASSPAAERGGWNNEQFF
NA,NA,TRBV5-6,TRBJ2-6,TGTGCCAGCAGCTTTCAGGGGAGCCTCGGGGCCAACGTCCTGACTTTC,CASSFQGSLGANVLTF
NA,TRBD2,TRBV19,TRBJ2-1,TGTGCCAGTAATGAGCGGGGCGGAACATTCTACAATGAGCAGTTCTTC,CASNERGGTFYNEQFF
NA,NA,TRBV28,TRBJ2-7,TGTGCCAGCAGTAGATCGGCGGGGCCATGGATTGGCGAGCAGTACTTC,CASSRSAGPWIGEQYF
once,NA,TRBV28,TRBJ1-6,TGTGCCAGCAGCTCGACCCTACAGGGTATCAGTTCACCCCTCCACTTT,CASSSTLQGISSPLHF
NA,TRBD1,TRBV18,TRBJ2-1,TGTGCCAGCTCAACCCGGGACAGGGGAAGCAATGAGCAGTTCTTC,CASSTRDRGSNEQFF
NA,NA,TRBV9,TRBJ2-6,TGTGCCAGCAGCTATAGTCGCTCTGGGGCCAACGTCCTGACTTTC,CASSYSRSGANVLTF
NA,NA,TRBV15,TRBJ2-7,TGTGCCACCAGCAGAGATCGGAGGGTATCCCCCCGGCTCTACGAGCAGTACTTC,CATSRDRRVSPRLYEQYF
NA,TRBD2,TRBV7-8,TRBJ2-7,TGTGCCAGCAGCTCGGGACTAGCGGGAGTTACTAACGAGCAGTACTTC,CASSSGLAGVTNEQYF
NA,TRBD1,TRBV18,TRBJ2-7,TGTGCCAGCTCACTCGGACAGGGACCCTACGAGCAGTACTTC,CASSLGQGPYEQYF
NA,NA,TRBV13,TRBJ1-2,TGTGCCAGCAGCTTGGGGACACTCGGGCATGGCTACACCTTC,CASSLGTLGHGYTF
once,TRBD2,TRBV11-2,TRBJ2-3,TGTGCCAGCAGCGGCGGACTAGCGGGAGGGCCAGATACGCAGTATTTT,CASSGGLAGGPDTQYF
NA,NA,TRBV2,TRBJ1-5,TGTGCCAGCAGTGGTGAGGGTAGGCAGCCCCAGCATTTT,CASSGEGRQPQHF
NA,NA,TRBV5-1,TRBJ1-3,TGCGCCAGCAGCTTACAGCCTCGCTCTGGAAACACCATATATTTT,CASSLQPRSGNTIYF
NA,TRBD2,TRBV7-3,TRBJ2-3,TGTGCCAGCAGCTTAAACGTCGGGAGGACAGATACGCAGTATTTT,CASSLNVGRTDTQYF
NA,TRBD1,TRBV6-1,TRBJ2-7,TGTGCCACCCTTGGACAGGTCGCCTACGAGCAGTACTTC,CATLGQVAYEQYF
NA,NA,TRBV29-1,TRBJ2-7,TGCAGCGTTGTTATCAACCCCCCCTACGGGCAGTACTTC,CSVVINPPYGQYF
NA,NA,TRBV29-1,TRBJ2-2,TGCAGCGTTGGGGTGAACAGAAACACCGGGGAGCTGTTTTTT,CSVGVNRNTGELFF
few,NA,TRBV2,TRBJ2-4,TGTGCCAGCAGTGGTTGGCGGAGCAAAAACATTCAGTACTTC,CASSGWRSKNIQYF
NA,NA,TRBV28,TRBJ1-6,TGTGCCAGCGGAGGCACCCAATATTCACCCCTCCACTTT,CASGGTQYSPLHF